The clone carrying this TCR beta chain showed up many times. Its antigen remains unknown. In the study's own analysis: Between-group CDR3 differences, defined by clinicopathological status, yielded a distant-metastasis classifier for papillary thyroid cancer. TCRdb re-clonotyped the PCR reads through MiXCR. Clone size and V and J calls follow TCRdb, not the original study. The repertoire holds 40,000 or so clones, more than 25% seen once, with 8% to 10% in the top ten. The data were obtained in a study of metastatic and nonmetastatic thyroid tumors. Study-level background: Repertoires were compared across blood and tumor or nodule tissue from malignant and benign thyroid patients. General observations from the study: Patients with malignant thyroid tumors reportedly had significantly higher TCR beta diversity than those with benign nodules, in blood and tumor.

Before thyroid surgery, none of the patients had received any treatment. The germline gives CDR1 KGHDR, CDR2 SFDVKD. The CDR3 is made up of 15 amino acids. V was trimmed by 2 bases and J by 6 bases, leaving 13 bases between them. This sequence originates from a female donor with papillary thyroid cancer or a benign thyroid nodule (not recorded which). Some clones in this sample may be carry-over from other donors' samples. The V and J genes are TRBV24-1 and TRBJ1-5, with D maybe TRBD1 (5 bases). Sequences were obtained from blood. CDR3 in amino acids: CATSDSGGTLQPQHF. The CDR3 nucleotides read TGTGCCACCAGTGATTCCGGGGGAACTCTTCAGCCCCAGCATTTT.